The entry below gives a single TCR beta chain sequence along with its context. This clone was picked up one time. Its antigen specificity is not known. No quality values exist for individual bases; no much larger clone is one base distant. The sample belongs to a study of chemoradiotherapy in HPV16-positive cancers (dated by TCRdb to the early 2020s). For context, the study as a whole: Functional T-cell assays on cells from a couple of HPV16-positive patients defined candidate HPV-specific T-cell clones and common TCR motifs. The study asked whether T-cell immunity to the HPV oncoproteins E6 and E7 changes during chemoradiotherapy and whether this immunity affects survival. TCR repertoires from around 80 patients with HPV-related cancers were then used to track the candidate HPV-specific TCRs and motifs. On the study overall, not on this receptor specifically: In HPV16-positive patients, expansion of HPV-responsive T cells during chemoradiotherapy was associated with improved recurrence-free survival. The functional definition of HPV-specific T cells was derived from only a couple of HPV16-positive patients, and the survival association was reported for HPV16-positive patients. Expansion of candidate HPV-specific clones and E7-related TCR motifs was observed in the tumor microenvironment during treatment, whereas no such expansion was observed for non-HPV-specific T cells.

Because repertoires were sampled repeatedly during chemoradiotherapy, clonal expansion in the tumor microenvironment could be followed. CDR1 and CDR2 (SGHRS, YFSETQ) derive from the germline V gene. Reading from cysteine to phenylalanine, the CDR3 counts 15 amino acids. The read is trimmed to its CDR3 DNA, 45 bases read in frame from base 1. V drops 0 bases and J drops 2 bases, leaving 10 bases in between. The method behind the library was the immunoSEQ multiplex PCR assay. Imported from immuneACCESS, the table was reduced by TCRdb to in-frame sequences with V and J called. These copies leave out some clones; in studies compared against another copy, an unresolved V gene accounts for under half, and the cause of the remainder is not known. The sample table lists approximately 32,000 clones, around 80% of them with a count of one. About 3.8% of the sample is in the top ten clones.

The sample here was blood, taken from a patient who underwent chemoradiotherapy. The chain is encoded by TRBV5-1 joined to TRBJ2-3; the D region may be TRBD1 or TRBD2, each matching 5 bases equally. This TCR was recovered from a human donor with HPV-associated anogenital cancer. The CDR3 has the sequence CASSLGPGLTDTQYF. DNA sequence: TGCGCCAGCAGCTTGGGACCGGGGCTCACAGATACGCAGTATTTT.